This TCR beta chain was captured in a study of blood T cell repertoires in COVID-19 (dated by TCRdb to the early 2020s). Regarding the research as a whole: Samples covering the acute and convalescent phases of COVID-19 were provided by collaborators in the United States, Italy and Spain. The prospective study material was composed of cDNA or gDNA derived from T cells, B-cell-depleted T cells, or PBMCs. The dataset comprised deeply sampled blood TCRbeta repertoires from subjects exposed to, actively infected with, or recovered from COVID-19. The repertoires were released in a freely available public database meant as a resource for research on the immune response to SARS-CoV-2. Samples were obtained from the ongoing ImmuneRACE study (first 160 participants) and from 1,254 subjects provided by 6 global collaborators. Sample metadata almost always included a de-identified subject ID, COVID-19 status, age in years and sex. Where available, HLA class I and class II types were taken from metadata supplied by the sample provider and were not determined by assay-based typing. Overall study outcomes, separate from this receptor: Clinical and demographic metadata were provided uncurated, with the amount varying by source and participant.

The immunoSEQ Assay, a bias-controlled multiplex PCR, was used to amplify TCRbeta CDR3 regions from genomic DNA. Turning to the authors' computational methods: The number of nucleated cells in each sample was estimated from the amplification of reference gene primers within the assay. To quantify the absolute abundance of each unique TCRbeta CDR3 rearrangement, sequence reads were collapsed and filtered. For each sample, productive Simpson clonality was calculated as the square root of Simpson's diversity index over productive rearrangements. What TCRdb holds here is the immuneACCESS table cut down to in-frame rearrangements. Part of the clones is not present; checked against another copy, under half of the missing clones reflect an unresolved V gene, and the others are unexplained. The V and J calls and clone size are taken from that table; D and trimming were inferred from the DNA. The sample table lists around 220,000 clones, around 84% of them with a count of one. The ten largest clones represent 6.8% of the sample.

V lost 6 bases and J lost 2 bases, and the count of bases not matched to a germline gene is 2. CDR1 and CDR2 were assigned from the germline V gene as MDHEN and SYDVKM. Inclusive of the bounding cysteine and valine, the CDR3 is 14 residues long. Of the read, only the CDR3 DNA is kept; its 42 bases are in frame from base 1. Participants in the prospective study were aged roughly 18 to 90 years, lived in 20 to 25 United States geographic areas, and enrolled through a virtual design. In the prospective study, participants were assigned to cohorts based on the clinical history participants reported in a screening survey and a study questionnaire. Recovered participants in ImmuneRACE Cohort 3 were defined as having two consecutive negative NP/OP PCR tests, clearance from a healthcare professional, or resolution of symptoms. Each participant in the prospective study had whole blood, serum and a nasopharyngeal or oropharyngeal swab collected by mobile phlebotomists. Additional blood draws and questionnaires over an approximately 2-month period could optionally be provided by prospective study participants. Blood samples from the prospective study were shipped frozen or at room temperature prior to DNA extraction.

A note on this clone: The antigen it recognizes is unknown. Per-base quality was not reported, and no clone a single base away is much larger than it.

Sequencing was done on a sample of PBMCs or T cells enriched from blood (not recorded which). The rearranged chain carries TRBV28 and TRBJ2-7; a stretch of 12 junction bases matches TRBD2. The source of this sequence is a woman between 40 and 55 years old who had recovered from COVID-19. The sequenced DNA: TGTGCCAGCAGAACTAGCGGGAGGACCTACGAGCAGTACGTC. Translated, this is CASRTSGRTYEQYV.